Listed below are T cell receptor beta chains from one sample, sequenced in a study of blood T cells in healthy people across ages. TCRdb called the 5' RACE reads again in MiXCR, with one record for every CDR3 protein. The data contain hundreds of thousands of distinct CDR3 sequences, roughly 43% of them singletons. Sequences were obtained from blood. Receptors were obtained from a woman aged 60-75 years in good health. The CDR3 runs from the conserved cysteine through the conserved F or W. The order of the fields is clone size, J gene, V gene, D gene, CDR3 DNA, CDR3 protein. D genes are given only for firm matches. Clone size, where shown, is once, few, many, or a class for clones that have expanded.

>-|TRBJ2-5|TRBV18|TRBD2
TGTGCCAGCTCACCGAGCGGGAACCAAGAGACCCAGTACTTC
CASSPSGNQETQYF
>-|TRBJ1-1|TRBV7-8|-
TGTGCCAGCAGCGCTATCACAGGGCGGAACACTGAAGCTTTCTTT
CASSAITGRNTEAFF
>-|TRBJ2-1|TRBV30|-
TGTGCCTGGAACCACGGACTGGACAATGAGCAGTTCTTC
CAWNHGLDNEQFF
>-|TRBJ1-5|TRBV28|TRBD1
TGTGCCACCCGACAGGGTGATCAGCCCCGGCATTTT
CATRQGDQPRHF
>once|TRBJ1-5|TRBV29-1|-
TGCAGCGTTGCTCCGGAAAACAATCAGCTCCAGCATTTT
CSVAPENNQLQHF
>-|TRBJ1-5|TRBV27|-
TGTGCCAGCAGTTTGAGGGGTCAGCCCCAGCATTTT
CASSLRGQPQHF
>-|TRBJ2-3|TRBV10-3|TRBD1
TGTGCCATCGAACCGGGACAGGGGGGAGATACGCAGTATTTT
CAIEPGQGGDTQYF
>many|TRBJ2-5|TRBV20-1|-
TGCAGTGCTAGGGCTAGGTTAGAGGGGGGTCAGGAGACCCAGTACTTC
CSARARLEGGQETQYF
>few|TRBJ2-7|TRBV5-1|-
TGCGCCAGCAGCTGGGGAGCAGGGAATTCCTACGAGCAGTACTTC
CASSWGAGNSYEQYF
>few|TRBJ2-1|TRBV11-3|TRBD2
TGTGCCAGCAGCTCCCTAGCGGCAGGGAAGGTGCATGAGCAGTTCTTC
CASSSLAAGKVHEQFF
>-|TRBJ2-1|TRBV7-2|-
TGTGCCAGCAGCTCCCGTGAGCAGTTCTTC
CASSSREQFF
>-|TRBJ2-5|TRBV7-8|TRBD2
TGTGCCAGCAGCCCCTCCCGGGCTAGCGGGATCCAAGAGACCCAGTACTTC
CASSPSRASGIQETQYF
>few|TRBJ2-1|TRBV27|-
TGTGCCAGCAGTCCCCTGGTCCACAGCTCCTACAATGAGCAGTTCTTC
CASSPLVHSSYNEQFF
>-|TRBJ2-3|TRBV11-2|-
TGTGCCAGCAGCCCCTCCGGGACGGCAAGCACAGATACGCAGTATTTT
CASSPSGTASTDTQYF
>-|TRBJ2-5|TRBV20-1|TRBD2
TGCAGTGCTAGAACCCCGGGGGGGGAGACCCAGTACTTC
CSARTPGGETQYF
>few|TRBJ2-1|TRBV10-3|-
TGTGCCATCAGGGGGGGGGCTAGCGACAATGAGCAGTTCTTC
CAIRGGASDNEQFF
>-|TRBJ2-1|TRBV15|TRBD2
TGTGCCACCAGCAGAACCCGACTAGCGGGAGAATACAATGAGCAGTTCTTC
CATSRTRLAGEYNEQFF
>-|TRBJ2-3|TRBV7-3|-
TGTGCCAGCTCAGGGGCGGGAGAGTCCGCAGATACGCAGTATTTT
CASSGAGESADTQYF
>few|TRBJ2-4|TRBV5-1|-
TGCGCCAGCAGCGGAAACACGTGGTGGGAGCAGTACTTC
CASSGNTWWEQYF
>-|TRBJ2-3|TRBV20-1|-
TGCAGTGCCAGCCTAGCGCCGAGCACAGATACGCAGTATTTT
CSASLAPSTDTQYF
>-|TRBJ2-1|TRBV6-2/TRBV6-3|-
TGTGCCAGCAGTTTTTACGGGGATGAGCAGTTCTTC
CASSFYGDEQFF
>few|TRBJ2-7|TRBV6-1|TRBD2
TGTGCCAGCAACCCTAGCGGGACCTACGAGCAGTACTTC
CASNPSGTYEQYF
>few|TRBJ2-1|TRBV25-1|-
TGTGCCAGCAGTTCCATCAATGAGCAGTTCTTC
CASSSINEQFF